Listed below are T cell receptor beta chains from one sample, sequenced in a study of cytomegalovirus exposure and HLA in healthy donors. Sequenced by immunoSEQ multiplex PCR; TCRdb stores in-frame clones only, minus some. The sample includes about 190,000 clones, more than 65% of them seen just once. The specimen was PBMCs. The receptors were sampled from a man aged 50 to 59 in good health and CMV-seronegative. CDR3s include the opening cysteine and the closing phenylalanine or tryptophan. Fields, in order: J gene, V gene, D gene, clone size, CDR3 DNA, CDR3 protein. The D gene is left open where the match is weak. The size of a clone is reported for some rows only, either as once, few or many, or as a class for expanded clones.

j_gene: TRBJ2-7
v_gene: TRBV9
d_gene: TRBD2
abundance: .
CDR3nt: TGTGCCAGCAGCATGGGGGGGTATGACGAGCAGTACTTC
CDR3aa: CASSMGGYDEQYF

j_gene: TRBJ2-2
v_gene: TRBV6-5
d_gene: .
abundance: .
CDR3nt: TGTGCCAGCAGTTACGATGGCAAGGAGCTGTTTTTT
CDR3aa: CASSYDGKELFF

j_gene: TRBJ1-2
v_gene: TRBV4-3
d_gene: .
abundance: .
CDR3nt: TGCGCCAGCAGTCGAGATGGCTACACCTTC
CDR3aa: CASSRDGYTF

j_gene: TRBJ2-5
v_gene: TRBV7-8
d_gene: .
abundance: .
CDR3nt: TGTGCCAGCACCCCGAGGACAGGGGTCTTTGCGGGGGGCGGAGAGACCCAGTACTTC
CDR3aa: CASTPRTGVFAGGGETQYF

j_gene: TRBJ2-7
v_gene: TRBV7-9
d_gene: TRBD1
abundance: .
CDR3nt: TGTTCCAGCAGCTCGCAGACAGGGCTCATCTACGAGCAGTACTTC
CDR3aa: CSSSSQTGLIYEQYF

j_gene: TRBJ2-1
v_gene: TRBV19
d_gene: .
abundance: .
CDR3nt: TGTGCCAGTAGCACGGGGTCAACAGGGATGGGTCGCAATGAGCAGTTCTTC
CDR3aa: CASSTGSTGMGRNEQFF

j_gene: TRBJ1-5
v_gene: TRBV19
d_gene: .
abundance: .
CDR3nt: TGTGCCAGTAGTATTTGGCGGCCTACAGGGCTCGGCAGGAATCAGCCCCAGCATTTT
CDR3aa: CASSIWRPTGLGRNQPQHF

j_gene: TRBJ2-7
v_gene: TRBV6-5
d_gene: TRBD1
abundance: .
CDR3nt: TGTGCCAGCAGTTACAGGGACAGGTATAGCGAGCAGTACTTC
CDR3aa: CASSYRDRYSEQYF

j_gene: TRBJ2-2
v_gene: TRBV18
d_gene: TRBD1
abundance: .
CDR3nt: TGTGCCAGCTCACCTTGGACAGGGGATCTTTTAAACACCGGGGAGCTGTTTTTT
CDR3aa: CASSPWTGDLLNTGELFF

j_gene: TRBJ2-7
v_gene: TRBV6-1
d_gene: TRBD1
abundance: once
CDR3nt: TGTGCCAGCAGGGCGGACAGGGTAAACGAGCAGTACTTC
CDR3aa: CASRADRVNEQYF

j_gene: TRBJ1-2
v_gene: TRBV7-9
d_gene: .
abundance: .
CDR3nt: TGTGCCAGCAGCCAAAGGCACAGGGACCTCTGCACCTTC
CDR3aa: CASSQRHRDLCTF

j_gene: TRBJ1-3
v_gene: TRBV7-9
d_gene: .
abundance: .
CDR3nt: TGTTCCAGCAGCTTAGTGACAGACCTGATGAGAAACACCATATATTTT
CDR3aa: CSSSLVTDLMRNTIYF

j_gene: TRBJ2-5
v_gene: TRBV6-1
d_gene: .
abundance: few
CDR3nt: TGTGCCAGCAGTGACAGGGGCGTAAGGGAGACCCAGTACTTC
CDR3aa: CASSDRGVRETQYF

j_gene: TRBJ2-3
v_gene: TRBV4-1
d_gene: .
abundance: .
CDR3nt: TGCGCCAGCAGCCAAGAAACCAGAAGCACAGATACGCAGTATTTT
CDR3aa: CASSQETRSTDTQYF

j_gene: TRBJ1-4
v_gene: TRBV15
d_gene: .
abundance: .
CDR3nt: TGTGCCACCAGCGGCAGGTCGGGGACTAATGAAAAACTGTTTTTT
CDR3aa: CATSGRSGTNEKLFF

j_gene: TRBJ2-5
v_gene: TRBV9
d_gene: .
abundance: .
CDR3nt: TGTGCCAGCAGCGTAGGAGGCGGGGGCCAACAAGAGACCCAGTACTTC
CDR3aa: CASSVGGGGQQETQYF

j_gene: TRBJ2-7
v_gene: TRBV5-1
d_gene: TRBD2
abundance: .
CDR3nt: TGCGCCAGCAGCTTGCGAGGGGAGGGTTACGAGCAGTACTTC
CDR3aa: CASSLRGEGYEQYF

j_gene: TRBJ2-5
v_gene: TRBV4-1
d_gene: .
abundance: .
CDR3nt: TGCGCCAGCAGCCAGGTGCCGACAGGGGAGGGAGAGACCCAGTACTTC
CDR3aa: CASSQVPTGEGETQYF

j_gene: TRBJ2-2
v_gene: TRBV25-1
d_gene: TRBD2
abundance: few
CDR3nt: TGTGCCACCCTACTGGGAGGGCGGGGTCCGAACACCGGGGAGCTGTTTTTT
CDR3aa: CATLLGGRGPNTGELFF

j_gene: TRBJ2-5
v_gene: TRBV5-5
d_gene: .
abundance: .
CDR3nt: TGTGCCAGCAGCTTATTCAGTCAAGAGACCCAGTACTTC
CDR3aa: CASSLFSQETQYF

j_gene: TRBJ2-3
v_gene: TRBV19
d_gene: .
abundance: few
CDR3nt: TGTGCCAGTAGTATAGTCGGGTATTCGAGCACAGATACGCAGTATTTT
CDR3aa: CASSIVGYSSTDTQYF

j_gene: TRBJ1-5
v_gene: TRBV23-1
d_gene: .
abundance: .
CDR3nt: TGCGCTTATTCGGGTGATAGCAATCAGCCCCAGCATTTT
CDR3aa: CAYSGDSNQPQHF

j_gene: TRBJ2-7
v_gene: TRBV5-1
d_gene: .
abundance: .
CDR3nt: TGCGCCAGCAGCCTCCGGCCTCTCGGGGGGCAGCAAACCTACGAGCAGTACTTC
CDR3aa: CASSLRPLGGQQTYEQYF

j_gene: TRBJ1-4
v_gene: TRBV6-5
d_gene: .
abundance: once
CDR3nt: TGTGCCAGCGGCGGGGGCCCCAATGAAAAACTGTTTTTT
CDR3aa: CASGGGPNEKLFF

j_gene: TRBJ2-2
v_gene: TRBV5-1
d_gene: .
abundance: once
CDR3nt: TGCGCCAGCTCGGGACACCTAGCCACCACCGGGGAGCTGTTTTTT
CDR3aa: CASSGHLATTGELFF

j_gene: TRBJ1-1
v_gene: TRBV5-8
d_gene: TRBD1
abundance: .
CDR3nt: TGTGCCAGCAGCTCTCTGGGACAGGGGCCATCTGAAGCTTTCTTT
CDR3aa: CASSSLGQGPSEAFF

j_gene: TRBJ2-5
v_gene: TRBV9
d_gene: .
abundance: .
CDR3nt: TGTGCCAGCAGCGGGGGAAGGGGCGGGACCCAGTACTTC
CDR3aa: CASSGGRGGTQYF

j_gene: TRBJ1-1
v_gene: TRBV27
d_gene: .
abundance: .
CDR3nt: TGTGCCAGCAGTTTATCGGACTCCTTGGGGGGAGCTTTCTTT
CDR3aa: CASSLSDSLGGAFF

j_gene: TRBJ2-3
v_gene: TRBV15
d_gene: .
abundance: .
CDR3nt: TGTGCCACCAGCAGGCCCGACTCCACAGATACGCAGTATTTT
CDR3aa: CATSRPDSTDTQYF

j_gene: TRBJ2-1
v_gene: TRBV18
d_gene: .
abundance: .
CDR3nt: TGTGCCAGCGGAACGAGGTCCCCCTCCAATGAGCAGTTCTTC
CDR3aa: CASGTRSPSNEQFF

j_gene: TRBJ1-2
v_gene: TRBV27
d_gene: .
abundance: .
CDR3nt: TGTGCCAGCAGTTGGAAGGGGTCTGACTATGGCTACACCTTC
CDR3aa: CASSWKGSDYGYTF

j_gene: TRBJ2-2
v_gene: TRBV7-3
d_gene: TRBD2
abundance: .
CDR3nt: TGTGCCAGCAGCGCGGCGGGGGGTTACACCGGGGAGCTGTTTTTT
CDR3aa: CASSAAGGYTGELFF

j_gene: TRBJ1-6
v_gene: TRBV9
d_gene: .
abundance: .
CDR3nt: TGTGCCAGCAGCGTAGACAGGGAGGGTTCACCCCTCCACTTT
CDR3aa: CASSVDREGSPLHF

j_gene: TRBJ1-2
v_gene: TRBV15
d_gene: .
abundance: .
CDR3nt: TGTGCCACCAGCGGGCCTCGGGGAGGGGCCTTTGGCTATGGCTACACCTTC
CDR3aa: CATSGPRGGAFGYGYTF

j_gene: TRBJ2-7
v_gene: TRBV7-2
d_gene: TRBD1
abundance: .
CDR3nt: TGTGCCAGCAGCTTAGCGACAGGGAACTACGAGCAGTACTTC
CDR3aa: CASSLATGNYEQYF

j_gene: TRBJ1-2
v_gene: TRBV19
d_gene: .
abundance: .
CDR3nt: TGTGCTAGCCATCATCAGGGCCAACCTAACTATGGCTACACCTTC
CDR3aa: CASHHQGQPNYGYTF

j_gene: TRBJ1-5
v_gene: TRBV5-4
d_gene: TRBD1
abundance: .
CDR3nt: TGTGCCAGCAGCGTGGGACAGGGAAGGAATCAGCCCCAGCATTTT
CDR3aa: CASSVGQGRNQPQHF

j_gene: TRBJ2-7
v_gene: TRBV7-2
d_gene: TRBD1
abundance: .
CDR3nt: TGTGCCAGCAGCCCCGTCAGGGGGCGGAACGAGCAGTACTTC
CDR3aa: CASSPVRGRNEQYF

j_gene: TRBJ2-7
v_gene: TRBV6-5
d_gene: TRBD1
abundance: .
CDR3nt: TGTGCCAGCAGTTACCAACAGGGGGGTTACGAGCAGTACTTC
CDR3aa: CASSYQQGGYEQYF

j_gene: TRBJ2-7
v_gene: TRBV10-3
d_gene: TRBD2
abundance: .
CDR3nt: TGTGCCATCAGTGTCGCTAGCGGGAACTCCTACGAGCAGTACTTC
CDR3aa: CAISVASGNSYEQYF

j_gene: TRBJ1-2
v_gene: TRBV18
d_gene: .
abundance: .
CDR3nt: TGTGCCAGCTCACCCTCAGGGGAACTTGGCTACACCTTC
CDR3aa: CASSPSGELGYTF

j_gene: TRBJ1-2
v_gene: TRBV7-2
d_gene: .
abundance: .
CDR3nt: TGTGCCAGCAGCTCTGGGGGTGGGGGCTTCTATGGCTACACCTTC
CDR3aa: CASSSGGGGFYGYTF